The 26 T cell receptor beta chains presented below share a single source sample, sequenced in a study of blood T cell repertoires in COVID-19. The repertoire was sequenced with immunoSEQ multiplex PCR; TCRdb's copy has only in-frame clones and lacks some. The sample holds fewer than 110,000 clones, approximately 90% seen once. The sequenced sample consisted of peripheral blood. The receptors stem from an elderly woman in a cohort sampled during active COVID-19.

V is TRBV6-6 and J is TRBJ1-5, with 9 bases that match TRBD1. The CDR3 has 15 residues. J was trimmed by 0 bases and V by 5 bases; bases with no gene match: 2. Germline V gene sequence: CDR1 MNHNY, CDR2 SVGAGI (reference sequence). The CDR3 region has the DNA TGTGCCAGCAGTGGACAGGGGTATAGCAATCAGCCCCAGCATTTT. As protein: CASSGQGYSNQPQHF.

The chain links TRBV7-9 to TRBJ1-6; no firm D call. The CDR3 runs 13 residues. The V end was cut by 1 base, the J end by 11 bases, with 9 bases between. The V gene's germline CDR1 is SEHNR and CDR2 FQNEAQ (reference sequence). CDR3 protein: CASSLEDWPPLHF. The CDR3 DNA follows: TGTGCCAGCAGCTTAGAAGACTGGCCACCCCTCCACTTT.

The V gene is TRBV29-1, the J gene TRBJ1-2; 11 nucleotides agree with TRBD1. The CDR3 consists of 13 residues. CDR1 is SQVTM, CDR2 ANQGSEA, per germline. The J segment lost 7 bases and the V segment lost 2 bases, leaving 3 bases of the junction unmatched. The CDR3 loop is CSVERTGGIGYTF. The CDR3 region has the DNA TGCAGCGTTGAAAGGACAGGGGGCATTGGCTACACCTTC.

This chain connects TRBV29-1 to TRBJ2-2, with TRBD1 identical over 9 bases. Trimming took 5 bases from V and 6 from J; bases not matched to a gene: 4. Germline-derived CDR1 and CDR2 are SQVTM and ANQGSEA. This CDR3 has 13 residues. The CDR3 DNA is TGCAGCGTTCTTACAGGGGGCTCCGGGGAGCTGTTTTTT. Its translation is CSVLTGGSGELFF.

The chain joins TRBV28 to TRBJ2-7; D unresolved. Per the germline V gene, CDR1 is MDHEN and CDR2 is SYDVKM. Trimming took off 5 bases at V and 4 bases at J, with 18 bases between the two ends. The CDR3 runs to 15 residues. The CDR3 DNA follows: TGTGCCAGCAGTCCAACTACGTCTGGCGCGTACGAGCAGTACTTC. This sequence encodes CASSPTTSGAYEQYF. Drawing the rest from reference TRBV28 and TRBJ2-7, the complete variable domain is DVKVTQSSRYLVKRTGEKVFLECVQDMDHENMFWYRQDPGLGLRLIYFSYDVKMKEKGDIPEGYSVSREKKERFSLILESASTNQTSMYLCASSPTTSGAYEQYFGPGTRLTVT.

The chain links TRBV7-8 to TRBJ2-7; 7 nucleotides agree with TRBD1. Germline CDR1 and CDR2: SGHVS and FQNEAQ. CDR3 length: 16 residues. V lost 4 bases and J lost 7; bases outside the gene matches: 16. The CDR3 reads CASSYKNRGQVGEQYF. In nucleotides, the CDR3 is TGTGCCAGCAGCTACAAAAACAGGGGTCAAGTAGGGGAGCAGTACTTC.

The chain employs TRBV11-2 and TRBJ2-7; 7 bases are a match to TRBD2. V lost 3 bases, J lost 2 bases, and 7 bases stayed unmatched. CDR1 is SGHAT, CDR2 FQNNGV, per germline. This CDR3 has 15 residues. CDR3 loop: CASSFTLAIPYEQYF. CDR3 sequence (DNA): TGTGCCAGCAGCTTTACACTAGCGATCCCCTACGAGCAGTACTTC. Based on the CDR3 plus reference TRBV11-2 and TRBJ2-7, the full variable domain is EAGVAQSPRYKIIEKRQSVAFWCNPISGHATLYWYQQILGQGPKLLIQFQNNGVVDDSQLPKDRFSAERLKGVDSTLKIQPAKLEDSAVYLCASSFTLAIPYEQYFGPGTRLTVT.

This clone was recorded a few times. V and J are TRBV2 and TRBJ2-1; TRBD2 aligns across 9 bases. Per germline, CDR1 SNHLY and CDR2 FYNNEI. The CDR3 covers 16 residues. Unmatched junction bases numbered 13, after V lost 6 bases and J lost 7 bases. CDR3 sequence (DNA): TGTGCCAGCAGCGCCTCGGGGCGGGGGGGCAAGAATGAGCAGTTCTTC. This encodes CASSASGRGGKNEQFF.

As DNA, the CDR3 is TGTGCCAGCAGTTCAGGACTAGCGGGAGTCGAGCAGTTCTTC. Residues: CASSSGLAGVEQFF. V gene TRBV6-2 or TRBV6-3 combines with J gene TRBJ2-1; 13 positions match TRBD2. V shed 4 bases and J 10 bases; nucleotides not matched to a gene: 4. CDR3 size: 14 residues. Looked up from germline, CDR1 is MNHEY and CDR2 is SVGEGT.

The chain has TRBV5-1 and TRBJ1-2; D is unresolved. The CDR3 runs 13 residues. The V and J ends lost 4 bases and 8 bases respectively, with 15 bases between them. CDR1 is SGHRS and CDR2 is YFSETQ in the germline V gene. Written as DNA, the CDR3 is TGCGCCAGCAGCCATGAGAGCACGGGAGGCTACACCTTC. It specifies CASSHESTGGYTF.

This chain joins TRBV18 and TRBJ2-7; 11 bases map to TRBD2. The CDR3 is 14 residues long. Trimming cost V 5 bases and J 4 bases; bases outside gene matches: 4. Germline loops: CDR1 KGHSH, CDR2 LQKENI. CDR3 coding DNA: TGTGCCAGCTCAGATAGCGGGAGGGATTACGAGCAGTACTTC. Its protein product is CASSDSGRDYEQYF.

The rearrangement links TRBV27 to TRBJ2-7; TRBD1 is a possible D gene (6 bases). The CDR3 loop spans 13 amino acids. V gave up 6 bases and J gave up 5 bases, with 14 bases separating them. Germline lookup yields CDR1 MNHEY and CDR2 SMNVEV (reference sequence). Written as DNA, the CDR3 is TGTGCCAGCAGGAGGCTACAGGGAGACGAGCAGTACTTC. Translated: CASRRLQGDEQYF.

The chain employs TRBV18 and TRBJ2-1, with 7 nucleotides matching TRBD1. After removal of 8 bases from V and 5 bases from J, the junction contained 12 bases not matched to a gene. The CDR3 runs to 15 residues. Germline CDR1 and CDR2: KGHSH and LQKENI. In DNA, the CDR3 is TGTGCCAGCCTGGGCCCGGGACAGCAAAACAATGAGCAGTTCTTC. This sequence encodes CASLGPGQQNNEQFF.

V usage is TRBV10-2 and J usage is TRBJ1-5, with D uncertain. CDR3 length equals 13 residues. Trimming removed 3 bases from V and 5 bases from J, with 8 bases in between. Germline lookup yields CDR1 WSHSY and CDR2 SAAADI. Here the CDR3 DNA reads TGCGCCAGCAGTGACTCCAGGTATCAGCCCCAGCATTTT. Its translation is CASSDSRYQPQHF.

The chain uses TRBV5-1 and TRBJ2-1; D possibly corresponds to TRBD2 (6 bases). V was clipped by 4 bases and J by 0 bases, with 14 bases between them. Germline V CDR1 and CDR2: SGHRS, YFSETQ. The CDR3 runs to 16 residues. The CDR3 nucleotides are TGCGCCAGCAGCCCCTGGTCAGCGGGCTCCTACAATGAGCAGTTCTTC. This translates into CASSPWSAGSYNEQFF. Full variable domain (outside the CDR3, taken from reference TRBV5-1 and TRBJ2-1): KAGVTQTPRYLIKTRGQQVTLSCSPISGHRSVSWYQQTPGQGLQFLFEYFSETQRNKGNFPGRFSGRQFSNSRSEMNVSTLELGDSALYLCASSPWSAGSYNEQFFGPGTRLTVL.

The gene calls are TRBV28 and TRBJ1-5, with D uncertain. With 5 bases removed from V and 6 bases from J, the gap between germline ends came to 14 bases. The CDR3 is 14 amino acids. Germline loops: CDR1 MDHEN, CDR2 SYDVKM. In DNA, the CDR3 is TGTGCCAGCAGTGCACGACAATTTCGTCAGCCCCAGCATTTT. Its protein product is CASSARQFRQPQHF.

The chain uses TRBV3-1 (or the pseudogene TRBV3-2) and TRBJ1-5; D is perhaps TRBD1 (6 bases). Trimming pared 0 bases from V and 1 base from J, leaving 13 bases between. CDR3 length: 17 residues. Germline CDR1 and CDR2: LGHDT and YNNKEL (reference sequence). The CDR3 here is CASSQDPTGLSNQPQHF. The CDR3 DNA reads as TGTGCCAGCAGCCAAGACCCCACAGGGTTGAGCAATCAGCCCCAGCATTTT.

This clone has at least ten counts. The V and J genes are TRBV27 and TRBJ1-6; 8 bases line up with TRBD1. Germline V CDR1 and CDR2: MNHEY, SMNVEV (reference sequence). This CDR3 contains 15 residues. J gave up 7 bases and V 7 bases, and 9 bases lay outside the gene matches. As DNA, the CDR3 is TGTGCCAGCACCAGCACAGGGGGGAGCAATTCACCCCTCCACTTT. Protein: CASTSTGGSNSPLHF.

The rearrangement joins TRBV6-5 to TRBJ1-6; no clear D gene. Germline V gene sequence: CDR1 MNHEY, CDR2 SVGAGI. This CDR3 has 15 residues. The germline V and J ends were trimmed by 6 bases and 9 bases, with 18 bases remaining between them. The CDR3 protein is CASSEPPGVGSPLHF. The CDR3 bases are TGTGCCAGCAGCGAGCCCCCCGGGGTTGGTTCACCCCTCCACTTT.

This chain links TRBV3-1 (or the pseudogene TRBV3-2) with TRBJ1-2; D not resolved. The germline CDR1 and CDR2 sequences are LGHDT and YNNKEL (reference sequence). Between the trimmed V and J ends, which lost 2 bases and 6 bases, there was a span of 4 bases. This CDR3 is built from 11 residues. For the CDR3, the DNA is TGTGCCAGCAGCCAATCCGATGGCTACACCTTC. This encodes CASSQSDGYTF.

CDR3 loop: CASRLTVSSGNTIYF. DNA for the CDR3: TGTGCCAGCAGGTTGACAGTAAGCTCTGGAAACACCATATATTTT. This chain links TRBV27 with TRBJ1-3, with D perhaps TRBD1 (5 bases). The germline V and J ends were trimmed by 6 bases and 0 bases, with 12 bases remaining between them. The CDR3 contains 15 residues. The germline gives CDR1 MNHEY, CDR2 SMNVEV (reference sequence).

V gene TRBV6-4 combines with J gene TRBJ2-1, with TRBD2 matching 8 bases. This CDR3 is built from 17 residues. V shed 0 bases and J 6 bases; nucleotides not matched to a gene: 10. Germline loops: CDR1 MRHNA, CDR2 SNTAGT. The CDR3 protein is CASSDSILTSGINEQFF. CDR3 nucleotides: TGTGCCAGCAGTGACTCGATACTCACTAGCGGCATCAATGAGCAGTTCTTC.

V usage is TRBV11-1 and J usage is TRBJ1-1; possible D gene TRBD1, 5 bases. CDR1 is SGHAT, CDR2 FQDESV, per germline (reference sequence). The CDR3 extends over 16 amino acids. Between the trimmed V and J ends, which lost 5 bases and 5 bases, there was a span of 21 bases. The CDR3 loop reads CASSPARSGLGTEAFF. The CDR3 DNA follows: TGTGCCAGCAGCCCTGCGCGTTCAGGGCTAGGGACTGAAGCTTTCTTT. Looking up the rest from reference TRBV11-1 and TRBJ1-1 gives the full variable domain: EAEVAQSPRYKITEKSQAVAFWCDPISGHATLYWYRQILGQGPELLVQFQDESVVDDSQLPKDRFSAERLKGVDSTLKIQPAELGDSAMYLCASSPARSGLGTEAFFGQGTRLTVV.

The chain joins TRBV5-1 to TRBJ2-1; tentatively, D is TRBD1 (6 bases). The V end lost 4 bases, the J end lost 4 bases, and 15 bases lay between the germline ends. Germline CDR1 SGHRS, CDR2 YFSETQ. This CDR3 has 15 residues. In DNA form, the CDR3 reads TGCGCCAGCAGCAGCACCGGGACACCTTACAATGAGCAGTTCTTC. It is translated as CASSSTGTPYNEQFF.

The V gene is TRBV7-9, the J gene TRBJ2-5; TRBD1 matches 7 bases. The germline V gene encodes CDR1 SEHNR and CDR2 FQNEAQ (reference sequence). V lost 6 bases, J lost 5 bases, and 9 bases stayed unmatched. CDR3 length: 14 amino acids. The CDR3 DNA sequence: TGTGCCAGCAGAAGATGGACAGGACAGGAGACCCAGTACTTC. Amino acid sequence: CASRRWTGQETQYF.

The chain recombines TRBV19 with TRBJ2-6; D possibly corresponds to TRBD2 (6 bases). Trimming took off 6 bases at V and 1 base at J, with 19 bases between the two ends. CDR3 length: 18 residues. The V gene's germline CDR1 is LNHDA and CDR2 SQIVND (reference sequence). For the CDR3, the DNA is TGTGCCAGTAGCTTAGGGACTTTCGGGGTGTCTGGGGCCAACGTCCTGACTTTC. Translated, it gives CASSLGTFGVSGANVLTF.